The next 5 T cell receptor beta chains were all read from a single sample in a study of blood T cell repertoires in COVID-19. Libraries were prepared by immunoSEQ multiplex PCR; TCRdb keeps only in-frame clonotypes and omits some of them. Among roughly 150,000 clones, more than 65% were seen once, and the ten largest hold about 7%. Sequencing was done on a sample of peripheral blood. These receptor sequences come from a woman aged 45-65 years in a cohort sampled during active or convalescent COVID-19.

V is TRBV27 and J is TRBJ1-2, with D maybe TRBD1 (6 bases). Germline CDR1 MNHEY, CDR2 SMNVEV (reference sequence). V was shortened by 6 bases and J by 3 bases, with 20 bases between the two germline ends. The CDR3 runs to 16 residues. The CDR3 region is CASSAVGRTAHYGYTF. CDR3 coding DNA: TGTGCCAGCAGCGCAGTAGGAAGGACAGCCCACTATGGCTACACCTTC.

The rearrangement joins TRBV9 to TRBJ2-3; 9 bases map to TRBD1. The germline CDR1 and CDR2 sequences are SGDLS and YYNGEE. The V gene end was trimmed by 1 base and the J gene end by 1 base; junction bases not matched to a gene: 4. The CDR3 has 16 residues. The CDR3 protein is CASSVTRDRGTDTQYF. CDR3 coding DNA: TGTGCCAGCAGCGTAACCCGGGACAGGGGCACAGATACGCAGTATTTT.

This clone was seen only a few times. Distinct nucleotide sequences in the sample also encode this CDR3. This chain links TRBV30 with TRBJ1-6; tentatively, D is TRBD1 (6 bases). CDR3 size: 15 residues. Trimming cost V 1 base and J 4 bases, with 11 bases left between them. CDR1 is GTSNPN, CDR2 SVGIG, per germline (reference sequence). CDR3 bases: TGTGCCTGGAGTGGGCGGACAGCTTATAATTCACCCCTCCACTTT. It yields the protein CAWSGRTAYNSPLHF.

This clone has at least ten counts. The CDR3 protein is CASSEAVGRGGNEQFF. The CDR3 region has the DNA TGTGCCAGCAGTGAAGCGGTTGGGCGGGGGGGCAATGAGCAGTTCTTC. This chain connects TRBV6-1 to TRBJ2-1; 9 nucleotides match TRBD2. CDR3 length equals 16 residues. Per the germline V gene, CDR1 is MNHNS and CDR2 is SASEGT. The junction had 6 bases not matched to a gene; V was cut back by 0 bases and J by 6 bases.

This clone was detected once. The rearrangement links TRBV6-2 or TRBV6-3 to TRBJ2-3; 9 nucleotides agree with TRBD2. CDR3 length: 16 amino acids. CDR1 MNHEY and CDR2 SVGEGT come from the germline V gene. Trimming took 5 bases from V and 4 from J; bases not matched to a gene: 10. This chain's CDR3 is CASSRALAGRADTQYF. CDR3 nucleotide sequence: TGTGCCAGCAGTAGGGCCCTAGCGGGGAGGGCAGATACGCAGTATTTT.